This is a list of T cell receptor beta chains from one sample in a study of long-term antiretroviral therapy in people with HIV. The protocol was immunoSEQ multiplex PCR, while the TCRdb copy is restricted to in-frame clones and leaves out a portion. The sample lists over 35,000 clones; 70% to 90% were seen once. The starting material was unsorted PBMCs, obtained just before starting antiretroviral therapy. These receptor sequences come from a woman under 30 with HIV. Both conserved end residues are part of each CDR3. Each record gives: V gene, CDR3 length, J gene, clone size, D gene, CDR3 protein, CDR3 DNA. D genes are given only for firm matches. Clone size appears in some rows only: once, few, many, or a class for an expanded clone.

TRBV5-1	15	TRBJ2-7	.	.	CASSPDRGGVSEQYF	TGCGCCAGCAGCCCCGACCGAGGGGGGGTAAGCGAGCAGTACTTC
TRBV4-1	16	TRBJ2-7	.	.	CASSQEAGHRSYEQYF	TGCGCCAGCAGCCAAGAGGCGGGACATAGGTCCTACGAGCAGTACTTC
TRBV19	14	TRBJ2-7	.	.	CASSIFQGSYEQYF	TGTGCCAGTAGTATCTTCCAGGGGTCCTACGAGCAGTACTTC
TRBV4-1	15	TRBJ2-3	.	.	CASSHRDTGTNTQYF	TGCGCCAGCAGCCACCGGGACACCGGCACGAATACGCAGTATTTT
TRBV6-5	15	TRBJ1-5	.	.	CASSYQAAPNQPQHF	TGTGCCAGCAGTTACCAGGCGGCTCCTAATCAGCCCCAGCATTTT
TRBV11-2	15	TRBJ1-5	.	TRBD1	CASSFDRDSNQPQHF	TGTGCCAGCAGCTTTGACAGGGATAGCAATCAGCCCCAGCATTTT
TRBV4-3	15	TRBJ1-2	.	.	CASSQDYNFNYGYTF	TGCGCCAGCAGCCAAGACTACAATTTTAACTATGGCTACACCTTC
TRBV18	14	TRBJ2-3	.	.	CASSPSGDADTQYF	TGTGCCAGCTCACCATCGGGAGACGCAGATACGCAGTATTTT
TRBV7-8	14	TRBJ1-2	.	.	CASSPRGPNYGYTF	TGTGCCAGCAGCCCCCGGGGACCTAACTATGGCTACACCTTC
TRBV4-1	15	TRBJ2-2	.	.	CASSLGQLNTGELFF	TGCGCCAGCAGCCTCGGACAGTTGAACACCGGGGAGCTGTTTTTT
TRBV4-1	15	TRBJ1-5	.	.	CASSLRQESNQPQHF	TGCGCCAGCAGCCTAAGACAGGAAAGCAATCAGCCCCAGCATTTT
TRBV27	15	TRBJ2-7	.	TRBD2	CATSPGTSDSYEQYF	TGTGCCACCTCACCCGGGACTAGCGATTCCTACGAGCAGTACTTC
TRBV27	15	TRBJ1-5	.	.	CASSRSGTSRQPQHF	TGTGCCAGCAGTCGATCCGGGACCAGTCGTCAGCCCCAGCATTTT
TRBV28	17	TRBJ2-1	.	TRBD2	CASSFIGLGGPRNEQFF	TGTGCCAGCAGTTTTATCGGGTTGGGAGGGCCACGCAATGAGCAGTTCTTC
TRBV5-1	16	TRBJ1-4	.	.	CASSLAPGQANEKLFF	TGCGCCAGCAGCTTGGCCCCGGGGCAGGCTAATGAAAAACTGTTTTTT
TRBV19	13	TRBJ1-5	.	.	CASRGGVNQPQHF	TGTGCCAGTAGGGGGGGGGTTAATCAGCCCCAGCATTTT
TRBV25-1	16	TRBJ2-1	.	TRBD2	CASSVSGTSEWYEQFF	TGTGCCAGCAGTGTCTCCGGGACTAGCGAGTGGTATGAGCAGTTCTTC
TRBV15	16	TRBJ2-7	few	TRBD1	CATSSERGQGSYEQYF	TGTGCCACCAGCTCAGAGCGGGGACAGGGGTCCTACGAGCAGTACTTC
TRBV28	16	TRBJ1-5	.	.	CASIRSTGNGNQPQHF	TGTGCCAGCATTAGATCCACAGGGAATGGCAATCAGCCCCAGCATTTT
TRBV5-1	17	TRBJ2-5	.	TRBD2	CASSLTSGRAGGETQYF	TGCGCCAGCAGCCTGACTAGCGGGAGGGCCGGGGGAGAGACCCAGTACTTC
TRBV28	14	TRBJ1-5	few	.	CASRLYLSNQPQHF	TGTGCCAGCAGACTGTATCTTAGCAATCAGCCCCAGCATTTT
TRBV11-1	16	TRBJ2-7	.	TRBD1	CASSSTDRDPLYEQYF	TGTGCCAGCAGCTCTACGGACAGGGATCCCCTCTACGAGCAGTACTTC
TRBV7-8	18	TRBJ1-5	.	.	CASSHWKGDGYSNQPQHF	TGTGCCAGCAGCCACTGGAAGGGGGACGGATATAGCAATCAGCCCCAGCATTTT
TRBV6-6	14	TRBJ1-2	.	.	CASSPAGLGYGYTF	TGTGCCAGCAGCCCCGCGGGACTCGGTTATGGCTACACCTTC
TRBV6-5	14	TRBJ1-4	.	TRBD1	CASSMTGVNEKLFF	TGTGCCAGCAGTATGACAGGGGTTAATGAAAAACTGTTTTTT
TRBV5-1	12	TRBJ2-7	.	.	CASSPDPQGQYF	TGCGCCAGCAGCCCGGATCCGCAGGGGCAGTACTTC
TRBV7-9	13	TRBJ2-1	.	.	CASTSAGGNEQFF	TGTGCCAGCACCTCAGCAGGCGGCAATGAGCAGTTCTTC
TRBV25-1	16	TRBJ2-1	once	TRBD2	CASSEVGGITYNEQFF	TGTGCCAGCAGTGAAGTGGGGGGGATCACCTACAATGAGCAGTTCTTC
TRBV10-3	14	TRBJ1-1	.	.	CAINGDLGRTEAFF	TGTGCCATCAACGGGGATCTCGGGCGCACTGAAGCTTTCTTT
TRBV5-1	15	TRBJ2-1	.	.	CASSLDWVSYNEQFF	TGCGCCAGCAGCTTGGATTGGGTCTCCTACAATGAGCAGTTCTTC
TRBV6-5	14	TRBJ2-2	few	.	CASSFGPNTGELFF	TGTGCCAGCAGTTTCGGACCAAACACCGGGGAGCTGTTTTTT
TRBV7-3	16	TRBJ2-1	.	TRBD2	CASSLNGGSAYNEQFF	TGTGCCAGCAGCTTAAATGGCGGGAGCGCCTACAATGAGCAGTTCTTC
TRBV29-1	12	TRBJ2-7	.	TRBD2	CSVELADYEQYF	TGCAGCGTTGAACTAGCGGACTACGAGCAGTACTTC
TRBV6-5	14	TRBJ1-2	.	TRBD1	CASSPRDRIYGYTF	TGTGCCAGCAGCCCCCGGGACAGAATCTATGGCTACACCTTC
TRBV14	17	TRBJ2-7	.	TRBD1	CASSPGQGSWRSYEQYF	TGTGCCAGCAGCCCGGGACAGGGTAGTTGGAGGTCCTACGAGCAGTACTTC
TRBV5-4	17	TRBJ2-6	once	.	CASSSPGGSAGANVLTF	TGTGCCAGCAGCTCTCCAGGGGGGTCGGCTGGGGCCAACGTCCTGACTTTC
TRBV9	17	TRBJ2-7	.	.	CASSPQGGLGLGYEQYF	TGTGCCAGCAGCCCTCAGGGGGGGCTGGGGTTAGGATACGAGCAGTACTTC
TRBV6-5	14	TRBJ2-7	.	TRBD2	CASGRGGRPYEQYF	TGTGCCAGTGGCCGGGGCGGGAGGCCCTACGAGCAGTACTTC
TRBV5-4	15	TRBJ2-5	.	TRBD2	CASSWTSGIGETQYF	TGTGCCAGCAGCTGGACTAGCGGGATAGGAGAGACCCAGTACTTC
TRBV19	16	TRBJ1-5	.	.	CASSRRGTTSNQPQHF	TGTGCCAGTAGTAGGCGGGGGACTACTAGCAATCAGCCCCAGCATTTT
TRBV5-1	13	TRBJ1-5	.	.	CASSLFVGGPQHF	TGCGCCAGCAGCTTGTTTGTGGGTGGGCCCCAGCATTTT
TRBV7-2	17	TRBJ1-2	.	.	CASSLGVDRVINYGYTF	TGTGCCAGCAGCTTAGGGGTGGACAGAGTTATAAACTATGGCTACACCTTC
TRBV5-1	16	TRBJ1-2	.	.	CASSLGLGQGNYGYTF	TGCGCCAGCAGCTTAGGACTAGGTCAGGGCAACTATGGCTACACCTTC
TRBV7-8	17	TRBJ2-7	.	TRBD2	CASSPRGVGSFRGEQYF	TGTGCCAGCAGCCCGCGGGGGGTCGGAAGCTTTAGGGGGGAGCAGTACTTC
TRBV14	14	TRBJ2-2	.	.	CASSQALARGELFF	TGTGCCAGCAGCCAAGCACTAGCTCGGGGGGAGCTGTTTTTT
TRBV11-2	16	TRBJ2-1	.	TRBD2	CASSVIGGRNVGEQFF	TGTGCCAGCAGCGTCATTGGCGGGAGAAACGTCGGTGAGCAGTTCTTC
TRBV11-2	15	TRBJ1-2	.	.	CASRVWTAHNYGYTF	TGTGCCAGCAGGGTCTGGACAGCCCACAACTATGGCTACACCTTC
TRBV6-5	15	TRBJ2-3	.	TRBD2	CASSYTGLAGDTQYF	TGTGCCAGCAGTTACACTGGACTAGCGGGCGATACGCAGTATTTT
TRBV27	15	TRBJ2-3	.	TRBD1	CASSSRDRSTDTQYF	TGTGCCAGCAGTTCCCGGGACAGGAGCACAGATACGCAGTATTTT
TRBV28	16	TRBJ2-1	.	.	CASSSGPRDRWDEQFF	TGTGCCAGCAGTTCCGGCCCCCGGGACCGGTGGGATGAGCAGTTCTTC
TRBV7-2	14	TRBJ2-7	.	TRBD1	CASRPTGANNEQYF	TGTGCCAGCAGGCCTACAGGGGCTAACAACGAGCAGTACTTC
TRBV7-3	12	TRBJ2-3	few	.	CASSLGSGTQYF	TGTGCCAGCAGCTTAGGCTCCGGGACGCAGTATTTT
TRBV2	11	TRBJ2-7	.	.	CASSPGHEQYF	TGTGCCAGCAGTCCGGGCCACGAGCAGTACTTC
TRBV5-4	15	TRBJ2-7	.	.	CASSPSYGGGTEQYF	TGTGCCAGCAGCCCAAGTTACGGAGGAGGGACCGAGCAGTACTTC
TRBV5-1	14	TRBJ1-2	.	.	CASSPRLDSYGYTF	TGCGCCAGCAGCCCACGACTGGACAGCTATGGCTACACCTTC
TRBV9	16	TRBJ2-7	few	.	CATAQVMGAPAYEQYF	TGTGCCACCGCCCAAGTAATGGGGGCCCCAGCCTACGAGCAGTACTTC
TRBV18	14	TRBJ1-5	.	TRBD1	CASSPRGSPDREHF	TGTGCCAGCTCACCTCGAGGATCACCGGACAGGGAGCATTTT